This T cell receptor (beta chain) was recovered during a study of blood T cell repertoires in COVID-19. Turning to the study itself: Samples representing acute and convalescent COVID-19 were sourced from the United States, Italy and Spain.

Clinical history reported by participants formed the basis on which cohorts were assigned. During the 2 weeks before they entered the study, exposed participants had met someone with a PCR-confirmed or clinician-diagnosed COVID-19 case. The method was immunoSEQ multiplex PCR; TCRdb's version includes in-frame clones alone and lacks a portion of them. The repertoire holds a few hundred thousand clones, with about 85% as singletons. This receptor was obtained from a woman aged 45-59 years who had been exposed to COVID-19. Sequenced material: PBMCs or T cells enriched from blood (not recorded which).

The CDR3 is CASSRLAGALGRETQYF. The CDR3 bases are TGTGCCAGCAGCCGACTAGCGGGGGCCCTGGGACGAGAGACCCAGTACTTC. V gene TRBV3-1 (or the pseudogene TRBV3-2) combines with J gene TRBJ2-5; 12 bases match TRBD2. The CDR3 spans 17 residues. The germline gives CDR1 LGHDT, CDR2 YNNKEL (reference sequence). The V segment lost 4 bases and the J segment 4 bases; nucleotides outside the gene matches: 10.